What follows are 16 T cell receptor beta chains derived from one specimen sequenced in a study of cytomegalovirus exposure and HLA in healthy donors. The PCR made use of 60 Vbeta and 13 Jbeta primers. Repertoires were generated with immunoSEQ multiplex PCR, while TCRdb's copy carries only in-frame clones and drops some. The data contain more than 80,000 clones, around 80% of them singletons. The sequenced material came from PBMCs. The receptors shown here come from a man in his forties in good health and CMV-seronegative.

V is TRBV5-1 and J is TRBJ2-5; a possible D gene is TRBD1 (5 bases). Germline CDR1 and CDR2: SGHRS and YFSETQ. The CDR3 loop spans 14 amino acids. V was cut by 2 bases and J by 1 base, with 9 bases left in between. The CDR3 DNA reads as TGCGCCAGCAGCTTACAGGCCTTCCAAGAGACCCAGTACTTC. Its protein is CASSLQAFQETQYF.

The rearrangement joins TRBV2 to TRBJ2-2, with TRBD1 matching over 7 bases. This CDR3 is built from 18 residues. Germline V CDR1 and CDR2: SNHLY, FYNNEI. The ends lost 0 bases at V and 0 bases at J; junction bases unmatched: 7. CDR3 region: CASSEAPRTGTNTGELFF. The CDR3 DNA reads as TGTGCCAGCAGTGAAGCTCCACGGACAGGAACGAACACCGGGGAGCTGTTTTTT.

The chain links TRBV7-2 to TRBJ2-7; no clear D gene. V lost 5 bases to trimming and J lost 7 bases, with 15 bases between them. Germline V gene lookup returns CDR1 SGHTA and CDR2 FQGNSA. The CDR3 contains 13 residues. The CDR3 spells CASSDLTPGEQYF. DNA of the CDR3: TGTGCCAGCAGCGATCTAACGCCCGGGGAGCAGTACTTC.

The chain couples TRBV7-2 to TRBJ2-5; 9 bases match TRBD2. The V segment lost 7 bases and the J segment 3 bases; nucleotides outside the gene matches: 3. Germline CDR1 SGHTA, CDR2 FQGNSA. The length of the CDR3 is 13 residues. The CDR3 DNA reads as TGTGCCAGCAACGAGCGGGGGGAAGAGACCCAGTACTTC. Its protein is CASNERGEETQYF. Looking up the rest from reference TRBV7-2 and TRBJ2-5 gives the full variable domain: GAGVSQSPSNKVTEKGKDVELRCDPISGHTALYWYRQSLGQGLEFLIYFQGNSAPDKSGLPSDRFSAERTGGSVSTLTIQRTQQEDSAVYLCASNERGEETQYFGPGTRLLVL.

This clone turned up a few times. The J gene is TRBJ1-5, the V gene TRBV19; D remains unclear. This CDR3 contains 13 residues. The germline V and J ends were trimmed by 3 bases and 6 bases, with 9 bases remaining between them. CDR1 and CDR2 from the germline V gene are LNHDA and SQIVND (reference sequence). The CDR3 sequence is CASSMSSGQPQHF. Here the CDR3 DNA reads TGTGCCAGTAGTATGTCTTCCGGTCAGCCCCAGCATTTT. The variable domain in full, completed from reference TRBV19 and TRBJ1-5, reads DGGITQSPKYLFRKEGQNVTLSCEQNLNHDAMYWYRQDPGQGLRLIYYSQIVNDFQKGDIAEGYSVSREKKESFPLTVTSAQKNPTAFYLCASSMSSGQPQHFGDGTRLSIL.

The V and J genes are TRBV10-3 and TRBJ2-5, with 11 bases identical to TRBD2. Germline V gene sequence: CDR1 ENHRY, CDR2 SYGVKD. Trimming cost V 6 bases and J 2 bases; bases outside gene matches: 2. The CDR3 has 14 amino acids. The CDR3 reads CAIRGTSGQETQYF. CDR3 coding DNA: TGTGCCATCAGAGGGACTAGCGGACAAGAGACCCAGTACTTC.

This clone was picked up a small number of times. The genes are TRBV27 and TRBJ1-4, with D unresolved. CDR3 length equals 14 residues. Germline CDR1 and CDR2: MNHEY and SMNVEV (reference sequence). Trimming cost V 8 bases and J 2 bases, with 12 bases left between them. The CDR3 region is CASRLGGTNEKLFF. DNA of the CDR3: TGTGCCAGCCGATTAGGAGGGACTAATGAAAAACTGTTTTTT.

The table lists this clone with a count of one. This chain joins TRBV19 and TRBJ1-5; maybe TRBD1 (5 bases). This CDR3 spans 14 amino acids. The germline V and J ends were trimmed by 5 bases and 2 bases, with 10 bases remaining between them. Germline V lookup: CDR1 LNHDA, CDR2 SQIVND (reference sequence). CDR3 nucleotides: TGTGCCAGTAGTCCGGGGGGTCGCAATCAGCCCCAGCATTTT. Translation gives CASSPGGRNQPQHF.

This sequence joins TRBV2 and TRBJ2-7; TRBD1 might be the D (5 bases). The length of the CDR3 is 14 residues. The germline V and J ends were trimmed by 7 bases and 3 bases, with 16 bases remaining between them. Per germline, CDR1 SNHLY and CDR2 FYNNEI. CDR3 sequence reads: CASKAVSQGYEQYF. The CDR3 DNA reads TGTGCCAGCAAAGCCGTCTCCCAGGGCTACGAGCAGTACTTC.

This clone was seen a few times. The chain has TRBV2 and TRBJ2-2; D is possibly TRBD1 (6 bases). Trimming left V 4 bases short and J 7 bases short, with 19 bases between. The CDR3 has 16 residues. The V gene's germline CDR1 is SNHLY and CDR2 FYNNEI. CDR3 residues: CASSVQGKSSGGELFF. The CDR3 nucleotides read TGTGCCAGCAGTGTACAGGGCAAGAGCTCCGGCGGGGAGCTGTTTTTT.

This CDR3 reads CASSLLVGPTGGPQHF. The CDR3 DNA reads as TGTGCCAGCAGCTTATTAGTGGGGCCTACTGGTGGGCCCCAGCATTTT. The chain carries TRBV7-8 and TRBJ1-5; tentatively, D is TRBD1 (5 bases). The germline V gene has CDR1 SGHVS and CDR2 FQNEAQ. V was pared by 2 bases and J by 9 bases, with 20 bases between. The CDR3 contains 16 residues. The entire variable domain, with the rest obtained from reference TRBV7-8 and TRBJ1-5, is as follows: GAGVSQSPRYKVAKRGQDVALRCDPISGHVSLFWYQQALGQGPEFLTYFQNEAQLDKSGLPSDRFFAERPEGSVSTLKIQRTQQEDSAVYLCASSLLVGPTGGPQHFGDGTRLSIL.

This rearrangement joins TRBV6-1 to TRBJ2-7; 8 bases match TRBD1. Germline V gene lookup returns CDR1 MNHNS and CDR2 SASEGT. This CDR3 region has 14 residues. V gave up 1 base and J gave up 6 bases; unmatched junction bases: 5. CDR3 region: CASSEVWTGTEQYF. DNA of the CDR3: TGTGCCAGCAGTGAAGTTTGGACAGGGACCGAGCAGTACTTC.

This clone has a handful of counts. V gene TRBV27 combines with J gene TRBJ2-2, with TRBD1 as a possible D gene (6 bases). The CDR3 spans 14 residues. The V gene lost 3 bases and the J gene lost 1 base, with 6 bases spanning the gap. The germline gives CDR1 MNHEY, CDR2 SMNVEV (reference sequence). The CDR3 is CASSLGQNTGELFF. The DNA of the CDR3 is TGTGCCAGCAGTTTGGGACAGAACACCGGGGAGCTGTTTTTT.

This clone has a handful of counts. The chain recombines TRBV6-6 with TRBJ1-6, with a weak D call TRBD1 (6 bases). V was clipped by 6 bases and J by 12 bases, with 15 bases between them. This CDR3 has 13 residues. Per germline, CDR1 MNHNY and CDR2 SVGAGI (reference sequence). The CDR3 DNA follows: TGTGCCAGCAGAGTGACAGGCGCAGGACCCCTCCACTTT. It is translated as CASRVTGAGPLHF.

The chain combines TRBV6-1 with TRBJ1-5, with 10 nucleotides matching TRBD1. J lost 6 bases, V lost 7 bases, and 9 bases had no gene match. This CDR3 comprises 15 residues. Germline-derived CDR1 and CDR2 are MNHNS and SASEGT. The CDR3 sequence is CASNLRQGAGQPQHF. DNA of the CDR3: TGTGCCAGCAACCTCCGACAGGGGGCAGGTCAGCCCCAGCATTTT.

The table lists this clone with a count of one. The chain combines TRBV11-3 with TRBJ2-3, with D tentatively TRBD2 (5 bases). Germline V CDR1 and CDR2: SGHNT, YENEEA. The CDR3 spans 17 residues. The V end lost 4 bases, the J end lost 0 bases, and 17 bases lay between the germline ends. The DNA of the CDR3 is TGTGCCAGCAGCTCGCGTACTGGACTGGCTAGCACAGATACGCAGTATTTT. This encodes CASSSRTGLASTDTQYF.